The sequence of this T cell receptor (beta chain) was determined in a study of molecular identifiers for immune sequencing clone quantification. At the level of the study: In replicates, RNA from roughly 20,000 or 100,000 naive CD8 cells was divided five ways and four parts were sequenced.

From the PCR reads, TCRdb called clonotypes with MiXCR, one entry per CDR3 protein. The table has roughly 90,000 distinct CDR3 sequences, 20% to 30% seen once. This clonotype was picked up many times. The CDR3 has 15 amino acids. V gave up 1 base and J gave up 5 bases, with 12 bases separating them. Germline assignment: CDR1 SGHTA and CDR2 FQGNSA. This TCR came from a human donor in good health. Some libraries in this study had Jurkat cell RNA spiked in. Sequenced input: naive CD8+ T cells from blood, with Jurkat cell RNA spiked in. Subset: FACS-sorted CD8+CD4-CCR7+CD45RA+ naive T cells. This chain uses TRBV7-2 with TRBJ1-5; D is perhaps TRBD1 (6 bases). DNA of the CDR3: TGTGCCAGCAGCTTAGGTTGGGACAAATATCAGCCCCAGCATTTT. The encoded protein is CASSLGWDKYQPQHF.